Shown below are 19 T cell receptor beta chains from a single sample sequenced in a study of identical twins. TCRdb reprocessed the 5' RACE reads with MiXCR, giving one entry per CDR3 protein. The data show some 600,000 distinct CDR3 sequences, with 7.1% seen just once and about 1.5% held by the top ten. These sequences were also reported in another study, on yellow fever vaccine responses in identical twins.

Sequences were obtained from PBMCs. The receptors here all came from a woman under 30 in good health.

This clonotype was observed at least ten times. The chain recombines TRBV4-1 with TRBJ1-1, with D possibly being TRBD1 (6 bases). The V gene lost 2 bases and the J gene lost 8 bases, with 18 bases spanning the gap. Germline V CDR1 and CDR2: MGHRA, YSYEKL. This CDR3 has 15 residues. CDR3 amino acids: CASSQTSDRGDEAFF. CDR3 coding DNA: TGCGCCAGCAGCCAAACCTCGGACAGAGGAGACGAAGCTTTCTTT.

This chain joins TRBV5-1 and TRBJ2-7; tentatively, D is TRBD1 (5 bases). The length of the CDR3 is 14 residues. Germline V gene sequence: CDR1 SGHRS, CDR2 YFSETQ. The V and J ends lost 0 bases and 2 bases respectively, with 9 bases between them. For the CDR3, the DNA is TGCGCCAGCAGCTTGGTCGGACAACCCTACGAGCAGTACTTC. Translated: CASSLVGQPYEQYF.

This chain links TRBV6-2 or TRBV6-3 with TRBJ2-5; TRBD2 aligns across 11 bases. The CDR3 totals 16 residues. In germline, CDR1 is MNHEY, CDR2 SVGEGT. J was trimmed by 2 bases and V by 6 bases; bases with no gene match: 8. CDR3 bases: TGTGCCAGCAGCTCTCTAGCGGGGGGATTACAAGAGACCCAGTACTTC. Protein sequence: CASSSLAGGLQETQYF.

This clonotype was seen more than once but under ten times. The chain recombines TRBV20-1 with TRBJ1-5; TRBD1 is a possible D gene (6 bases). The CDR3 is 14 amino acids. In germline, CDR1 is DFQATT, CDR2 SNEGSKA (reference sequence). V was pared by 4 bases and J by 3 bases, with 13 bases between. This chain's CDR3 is CSATTGTSNQPQHF. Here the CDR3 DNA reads TGCAGTGCTACTACAGGGACCTCCAATCAGCCCCAGCATTTT.

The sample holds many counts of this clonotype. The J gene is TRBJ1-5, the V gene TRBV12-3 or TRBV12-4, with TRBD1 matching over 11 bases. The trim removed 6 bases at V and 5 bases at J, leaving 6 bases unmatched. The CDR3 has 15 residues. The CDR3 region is CASSTGQGVYQPQHF. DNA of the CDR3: TGTGCCAGCAGCACGGGACAGGGGGTGTATCAGCCCCAGCATTTT.

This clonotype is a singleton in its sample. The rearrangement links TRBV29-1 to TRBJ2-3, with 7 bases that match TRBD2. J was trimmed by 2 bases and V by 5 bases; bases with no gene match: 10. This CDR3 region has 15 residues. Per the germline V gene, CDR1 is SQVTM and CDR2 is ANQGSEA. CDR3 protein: CSVRMTSSITDTQYF. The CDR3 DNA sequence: TGCAGCGTTCGGATGACTAGCTCAATCACAGATACGCAGTATTTT.

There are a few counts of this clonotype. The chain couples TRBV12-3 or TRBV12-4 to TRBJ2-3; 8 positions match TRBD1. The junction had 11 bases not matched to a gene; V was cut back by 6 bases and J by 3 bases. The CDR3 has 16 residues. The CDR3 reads CASRRTGPKSTDTQYF. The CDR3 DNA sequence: TGTGCCAGCAGACGGACAGGGCCTAAAAGTACAGATACGCAGTATTTT.

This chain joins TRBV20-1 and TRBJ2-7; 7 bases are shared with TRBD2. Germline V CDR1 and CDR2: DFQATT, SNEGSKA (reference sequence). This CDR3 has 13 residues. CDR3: CSARREQVSEQYF. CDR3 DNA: TGCAGCGCTCGGCGGGAGCAAGTATCCGAGCAGTACTTC.

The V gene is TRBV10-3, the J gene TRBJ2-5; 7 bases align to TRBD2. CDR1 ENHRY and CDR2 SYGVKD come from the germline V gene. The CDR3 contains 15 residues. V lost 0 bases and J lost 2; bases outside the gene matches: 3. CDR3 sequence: CAISESSAGQETQYF. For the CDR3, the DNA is TGTGCCATCAGTGAGTCGTCAGCGGGACAAGAGACCCAGTACTTC.

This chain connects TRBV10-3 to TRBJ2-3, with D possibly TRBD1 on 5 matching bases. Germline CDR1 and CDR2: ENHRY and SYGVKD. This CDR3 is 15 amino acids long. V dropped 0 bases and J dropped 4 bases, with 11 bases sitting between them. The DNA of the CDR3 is TGTGCCATCAGTGAGTCAAAGGGGTTGGCAGATACGCAGTATTTT. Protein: CAISESKGLADTQYF.

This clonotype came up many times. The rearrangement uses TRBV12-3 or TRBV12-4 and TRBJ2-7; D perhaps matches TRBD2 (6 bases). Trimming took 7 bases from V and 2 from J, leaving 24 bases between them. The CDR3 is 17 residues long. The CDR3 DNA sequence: TGTGCCAGCATAGCCTTCGCCCCGGGGGAGGACACCTACGAGCAGTACGTC. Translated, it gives CASIAFAPGEDTYEQYV.

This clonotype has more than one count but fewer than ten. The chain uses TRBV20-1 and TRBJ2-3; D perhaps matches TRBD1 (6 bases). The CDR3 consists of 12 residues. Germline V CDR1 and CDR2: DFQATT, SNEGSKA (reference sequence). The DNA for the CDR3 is TGCAGAGTAACAGGGTACGCAGATACGCAGTATTTT. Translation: CRVTGYADTQYF.

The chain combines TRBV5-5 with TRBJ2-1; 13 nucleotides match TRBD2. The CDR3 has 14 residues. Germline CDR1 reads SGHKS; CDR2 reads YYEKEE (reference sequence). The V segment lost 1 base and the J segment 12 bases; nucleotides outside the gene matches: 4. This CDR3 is CASSLTSGRVWQFF. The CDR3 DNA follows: TGTGCCAGCAGCTTGACTAGCGGGAGGGTATGGCAGTTCTTC.

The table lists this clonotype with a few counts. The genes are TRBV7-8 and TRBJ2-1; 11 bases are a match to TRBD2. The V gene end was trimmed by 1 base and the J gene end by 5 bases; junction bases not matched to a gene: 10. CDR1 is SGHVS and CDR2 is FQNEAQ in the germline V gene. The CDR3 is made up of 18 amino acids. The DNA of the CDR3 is TGTGCCAGCAGCTTAGGGACACGACTAGCGGGAACGGACAATGAGCAGTTCTTC. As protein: CASSLGTRLAGTDNEQFF.

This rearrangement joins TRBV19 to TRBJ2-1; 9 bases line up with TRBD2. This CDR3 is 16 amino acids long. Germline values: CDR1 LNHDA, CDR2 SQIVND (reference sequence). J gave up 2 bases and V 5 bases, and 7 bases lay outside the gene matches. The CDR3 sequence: CASSRNSGGTYNEQFF. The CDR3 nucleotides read TGTGCCAGTAGTCGAAATAGCGGGGGTACCTACAATGAGCAGTTCTTC.

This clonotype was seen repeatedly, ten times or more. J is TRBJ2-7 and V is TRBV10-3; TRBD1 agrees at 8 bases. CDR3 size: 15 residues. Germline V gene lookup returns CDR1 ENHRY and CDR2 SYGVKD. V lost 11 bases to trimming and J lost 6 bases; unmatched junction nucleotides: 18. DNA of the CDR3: TGTGCCGTTCTGGTCCGCGGACAGGGTTCTAGCGAGCAGTACTTC. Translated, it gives CAVLVRGQGSSEQYF.

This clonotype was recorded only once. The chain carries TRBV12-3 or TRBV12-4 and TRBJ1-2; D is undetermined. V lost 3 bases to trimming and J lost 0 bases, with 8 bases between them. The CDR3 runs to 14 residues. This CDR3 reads CASSFGVANYGYTF. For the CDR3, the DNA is TGTGCCAGCAGTTTTGGTGTGGCTAACTATGGCTACACCTTC.

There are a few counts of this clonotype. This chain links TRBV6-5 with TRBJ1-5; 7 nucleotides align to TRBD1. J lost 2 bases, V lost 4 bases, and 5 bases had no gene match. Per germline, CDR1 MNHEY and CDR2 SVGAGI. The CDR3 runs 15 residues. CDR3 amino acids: CASSSTGAGNQPQHF. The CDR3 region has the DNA TGTGCCAGCAGTTCTACAGGGGCTGGCAATCAGCCCCAGCATTTT.

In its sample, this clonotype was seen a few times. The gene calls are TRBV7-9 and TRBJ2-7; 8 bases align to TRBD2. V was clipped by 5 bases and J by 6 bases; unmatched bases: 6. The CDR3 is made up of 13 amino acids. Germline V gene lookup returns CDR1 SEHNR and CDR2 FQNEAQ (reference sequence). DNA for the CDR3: TGTGCCAGCAGCGGACTAGCTGCCCCCGAGCAGTACTTC. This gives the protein CASSGLAAPEQYF.